The clone carrying this T cell receptor beta chain was counted ten times or more. These data originate in a study of T cells in Graves' hyperthyroidism and ophthalmopathy. The CDR3 is 15 residues long. V was cut by 0 bases and J by 6 bases, with 17 bases left in between. CDR1 is DFQATT and CDR2 is SNEGSKA in the germline V gene (reference sequence). Amplified regions were TCR beta CDR3 sequences from RNA transcripts. The primer set for the first-round RT-PCR of the TCR CDR3 was HTBI. TCRdb re-called the multiplex PCR reads with MiXCR, one entry per CDR3 protein. This sample has hundreds of thousands of distinct CDR3 sequences, with roughly 15% found just once. The authors took PBMCs from roughly 9.5 ml fresh peripheral blood.

The chain recombines TRBV20-1 with TRBJ1-2; D not resolved. The receptor was isolated from a woman in her twenties or thirties with Graves' hyperthyroidism. Material: blood. This CDR3 reads CSARDYSRVHDGYTF. CDR3 bases: TGCAGTGCTAGAGATTATTCGAGGGTTCATGATGGCTACACCTTC.